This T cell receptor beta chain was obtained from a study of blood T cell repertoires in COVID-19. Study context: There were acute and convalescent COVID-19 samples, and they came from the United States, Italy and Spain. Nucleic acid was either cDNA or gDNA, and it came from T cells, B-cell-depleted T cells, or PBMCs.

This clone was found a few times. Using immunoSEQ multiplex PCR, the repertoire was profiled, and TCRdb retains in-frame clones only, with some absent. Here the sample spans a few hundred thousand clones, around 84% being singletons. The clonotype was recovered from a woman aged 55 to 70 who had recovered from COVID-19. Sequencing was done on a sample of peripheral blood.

As DNA, the CDR3 is TGTGCCAGCAGCTTAGATGGTAGCGGGGTGCAGTACTTC. As protein: CASSLDGSGVQYF. V is TRBV11-2 and J is TRBJ2-7; 8 bases fit TRBD2. Trimming at V came to 0 bases and at J to 9 bases, leaving 4 bases not matched to a gene. Germline V gene lookup returns CDR1 SGHAT and CDR2 FQNNGV. The CDR3 runs 13 residues.